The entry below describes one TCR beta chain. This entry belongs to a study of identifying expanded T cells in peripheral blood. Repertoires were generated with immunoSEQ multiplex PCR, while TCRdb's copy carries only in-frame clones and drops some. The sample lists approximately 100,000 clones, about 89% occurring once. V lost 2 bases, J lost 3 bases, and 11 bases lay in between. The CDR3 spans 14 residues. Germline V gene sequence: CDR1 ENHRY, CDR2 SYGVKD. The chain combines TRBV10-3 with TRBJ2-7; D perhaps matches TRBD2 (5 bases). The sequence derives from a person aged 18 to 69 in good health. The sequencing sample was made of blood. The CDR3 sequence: CAISEGGWDYEQYF. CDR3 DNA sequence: TGTGCCATCAGTGAGGGCGGGTGGGACTACGAGCAGTACTTC.